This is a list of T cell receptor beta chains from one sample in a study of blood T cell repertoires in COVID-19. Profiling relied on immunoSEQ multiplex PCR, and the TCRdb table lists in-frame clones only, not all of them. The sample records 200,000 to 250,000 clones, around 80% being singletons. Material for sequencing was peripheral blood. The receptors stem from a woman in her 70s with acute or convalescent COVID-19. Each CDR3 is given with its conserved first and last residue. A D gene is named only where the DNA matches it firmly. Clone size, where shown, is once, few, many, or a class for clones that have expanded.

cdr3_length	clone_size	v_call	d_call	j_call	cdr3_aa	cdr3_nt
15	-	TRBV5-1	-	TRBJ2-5	CASSAGSGTRETQYF	TGCGCCAGCAGCGCCGGGTCGGGTACCCGAGAGACCCAGTACTTC
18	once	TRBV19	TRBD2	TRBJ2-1	CASSMGPQLAGAYNEQFF	TGTGCCAGTAGTATGGGCCCTCAACTAGCGGGGGCCTACAATGAGCAGTTCTTC
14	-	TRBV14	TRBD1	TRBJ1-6	CASSLIGQGNPLHF	TGTGCCAGCAGCCTTATAGGACAGGGAAACCCCCTCCACTTT
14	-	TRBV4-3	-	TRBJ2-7	CASSQEGQGYEQYF	TGCGCCAGCAGCCAAGAAGGCCAGGGCTACGAGCAGTACTTC
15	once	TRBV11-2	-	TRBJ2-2	CASSYRGSWIGELFF	TGTGCCAGCAGCTACCGGGGTTCTTGGATCGGGGAGCTGTTTTTT
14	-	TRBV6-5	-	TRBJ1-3	CASKGDRWGHTIYF	TGTGCCAGCAAGGGCGACAGATGGGGTCACACCATATATTTT
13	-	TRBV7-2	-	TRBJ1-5	CASSTSVYQPQHF	TGTGCCAGCAGCACCTCGGTTTATCAGCCCCAGCATTTT
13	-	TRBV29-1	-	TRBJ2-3	CSVGSQSTDTQYF	TGCAGCGTCGGCTCACAGAGCACAGATACGCAGTATTTT
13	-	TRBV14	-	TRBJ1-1	CASRVTGNTEAFF	TGTGCCAGCAGAGTCACAGGGAACACTGAAGCTTTCTTT
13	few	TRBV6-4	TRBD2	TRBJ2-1	CASSGIAGYEQFF	TGTGCCAGCAGTGGGATAGCGGGGTATGAGCAGTTCTTC
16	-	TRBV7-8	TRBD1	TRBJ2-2	CASSRVQGAETGELFF	TGTGCCAGCAGCCGGGTACAGGGGGCGGAGACCGGGGAGCTGTTTTTT
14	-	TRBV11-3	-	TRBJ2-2	CASSVGLHTGELFF	TGTGCCAGCAGCGTCGGACTTCACACCGGGGAGCTGTTTTTT
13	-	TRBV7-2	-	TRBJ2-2	CASFRRDTGELFF	TGTGCCAGCTTCCGGAGGGACACCGGGGAGCTGTTTTTT
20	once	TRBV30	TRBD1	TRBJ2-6	CAWSVRGVGTGYSGANVLTF	TGTGCCTGGAGTGTACGGGGGGTGGGGACAGGGTACTCTGGGGCCAACGTCCTGACTTTC
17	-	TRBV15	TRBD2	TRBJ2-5	CATSRDGRAGDVETQYF	TGTGCCACCAGCAGAGATGGGAGAGCGGGGGACGTAGAGACCCAGTACTTC
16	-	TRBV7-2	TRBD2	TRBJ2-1	CASSSSGTSGGAWQFF	TGTGCCAGCAGCTCCTCGGGGACTAGCGGGGGGGCGTGGCAGTTCTTC
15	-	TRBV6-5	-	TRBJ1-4	CASSQSRVPNEKLFF	TGTGCCAGCAGTCAATCGCGGGTTCCTAATGAAAAACTGTTTTTT
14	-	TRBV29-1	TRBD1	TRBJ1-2	CSVVLPTTGRGYTF	TGCAGCGTTGTACTGCCCACGACAGGGCGCGGCTACACCTTC
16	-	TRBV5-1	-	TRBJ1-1	CASSPGVTTSLTEAFF	TGCGCCAGCAGCCCAGGGGTTACGACATCCCTCACTGAAGCTTTCTTT
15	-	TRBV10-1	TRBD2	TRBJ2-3	CASSDPAGGTDTQYF	TGCGCCAGCAGCGACCCAGCGGGGGGCACAGATACGCAGTATTTT
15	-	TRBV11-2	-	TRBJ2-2	CASSTGFPNTGELFF	TGTGCCAGCAGCACAGGCTTTCCGAACACCGGGGAGCTGTTTTTT
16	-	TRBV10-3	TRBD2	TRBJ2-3	CAISETSGSPTDTQYF	TGTGCCATCAGTGAGACTAGCGGAAGTCCCACAGATACGCAGTATTTT
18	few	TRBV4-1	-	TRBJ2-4	CASSRQGREPLAKNIQYF	TGCGCCAGCAGCCGTCAGGGTCGGGAGCCACTAGCCAAAAACATTCAGTACTTC
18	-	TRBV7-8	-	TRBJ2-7	CASSLNFQKGRGTYEQYF	TGTGCCAGCAGCTTAAACTTTCAGAAAGGTAGGGGAACCTACGAGCAGTACTTC
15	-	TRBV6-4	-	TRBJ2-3	CASSETGPSTGPQYF	TGTGCCAGCAGTGAGACAGGACCTTCGACTGGCCCGCAGTATTTT
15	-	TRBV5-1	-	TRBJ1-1	CASSLVGGLNTEAFF	TGCGCCAGCAGCTTGGTAGGAGGCTTGAACACTGAAGCTTTCTTT
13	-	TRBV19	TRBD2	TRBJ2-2	CASSMVAGLELFF	TGTGCCAGTAGTATGGTAGCGGGGTTGGAGCTGTTTTTT
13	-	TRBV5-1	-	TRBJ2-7	CASSLASSNEQYF	TGCGCCAGCAGCTTGGCTAGCAGTAACGAGCAGTACTTC
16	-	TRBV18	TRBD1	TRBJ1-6	CASSPQFRDSGSPLHF	TGTGCCAGCTCACCACAGTTCCGGGACAGCGGTTCACCCCTCCACTTT
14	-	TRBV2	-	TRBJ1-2	CASSENRANYGYTF	TGTGCCAGCAGTGAAAACCGGGCTAACTATGGCTACACCTTC
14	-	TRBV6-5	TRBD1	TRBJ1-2	CASSLAGGSYGYTF	TGTGCCAGCAGTTTGGCAGGGGGCAGCTATGGCTACACCTTC
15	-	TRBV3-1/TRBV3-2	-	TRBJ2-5	CASSQDRTAQETQYF	TGTGCCAGCAGCCAAGATAGGACAGCCCAAGAGACCCAGTACTTC
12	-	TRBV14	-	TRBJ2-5	CASSQARETQYF	TGTGCCAGCAGCCAAGCGCGAGAGACCCAGTACTTC
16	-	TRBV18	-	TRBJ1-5	CASSPTGTLSNQPQHF	TGTGCCAGCTCACCAACAGGTACGCTTAGCAATCAGCCCCAGCATTTT
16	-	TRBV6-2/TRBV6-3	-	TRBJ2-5	CASSPDWGGPRETQYF	TGTGCCAGCAGTCCAGATTGGGGGGGGCCTCGAGAGACCCAGTACTTC
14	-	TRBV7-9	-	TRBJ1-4	CASRAGGAAEKLFF	TGTGCCAGCAGGGCTGGGGGGGCAGCTGAAAAACTGTTTTTT
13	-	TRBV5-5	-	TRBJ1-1	CASSFTGKPEAFF	TGTGCCAGCAGCTTTACAGGGAAGCCTGAAGCTTTCTTT
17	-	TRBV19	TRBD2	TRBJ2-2	CASRNRLAQTNTGELFF	TGTGCCAGTAGGAACCGACTAGCCCAAACGAACACCGGGGAGCTGTTTTTT
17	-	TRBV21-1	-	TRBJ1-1	CASSIRQGWEMNTEAFF	TGTGCCAGCAGCATCAGACAGGGATGGGAAATGAACACTGAAGCTTTCTTT
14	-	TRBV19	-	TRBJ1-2	CASRTTGILRGYTF	TGTGCCAGTAGGACGACCGGGATCCTTCGTGGCTACACCTTC
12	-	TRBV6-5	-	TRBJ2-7	CASNRGGNEQYF	TGTGCCAGCAACAGGGGAGGTAACGAGCAGTACTTC
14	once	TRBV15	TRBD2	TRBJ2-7	CATSKGGVVDEQYF	TGTGCCACCAGCAAGGGAGGGGTCGTGGACGAGCAGTACTTC
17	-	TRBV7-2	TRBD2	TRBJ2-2	CASSLALAGTNTGELFF	TGTGCCAGCAGCTTAGCCCTAGCGGGGACGAACACCGGGGAGCTGTTTTTT
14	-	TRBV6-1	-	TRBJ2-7	CASSEVERSYEQYF	TGTGCCAGCAGTGAAGTAGAGCGGTCCTACGAGCAGTACTTC
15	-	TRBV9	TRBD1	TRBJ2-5	CASSSSTGAVETQYF	TGTGCCAGCAGCTCCTCGACAGGGGCTGTGGAGACCCAGTACTTC
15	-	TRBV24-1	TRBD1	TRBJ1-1	CATRPRQGMNTEAFF	TGTGCCACCAGGCCCCGACAGGGAATGAACACTGAAGCTTTCTTT
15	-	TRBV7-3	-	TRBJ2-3	CASSRFGGAADTQYF	TGTGCCAGCAGCCGCTTCGGCGGGGCGGCAGATACGCAGTATTTT
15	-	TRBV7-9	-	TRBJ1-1	CASSLVGGGNTEAFF	TGTGCCAGCAGCTTAGTGGGAGGGGGGAACACTGAAGCTTTCTTT
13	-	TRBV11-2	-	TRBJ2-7	CASSPDRTYEQYF	TGTGCCAGCAGCCCAGACAGGACCTACGAGCAGTACTTC
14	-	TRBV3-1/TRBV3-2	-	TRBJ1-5	CASSQGEQGKPQHF	TGTGCCAGCAGCCAAGGAGAACAGGGTAAGCCCCAGCATTTT
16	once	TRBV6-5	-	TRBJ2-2	CASSYGLAYSTGELFF	TGTGCCAGCAGTTACGGGCTAGCGTACTCCACCGGGGAGCTGTTTTTT
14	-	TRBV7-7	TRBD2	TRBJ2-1	CASSQGLADNEQFF	TGTGCCAGCAGCCAGGGACTAGCGGACAATGAGCAGTTCTTC
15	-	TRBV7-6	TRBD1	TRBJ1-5	CASSMGQGGNQPQHF	TGTGCCAGCAGCATGGGACAGGGAGGGAATCAGCCCCAGCATTTT